This T cell receptor (beta chain) was sequenced during a study of T cell repertoires in cytomegalovirus infection. TCRdb reanalysed the reads using MiXCR and keeps one entry per CDR3 protein. The sample lists fewer than 1,000,000 distinct CDR3 sequences; more than 25% were seen once. The germline gives CDR1 SGHTA, CDR2 FQGNSA. V shed 0 bases and J shed 13 bases, with 18 bases lying between them. This CDR3 region has 14 residues. To note about this clonotype: As yet, its antigen is unknown.

The material was cultured CD8+ T cells from PBMCs, obtained from culture after CMV antigen stimulation. This TCR was sampled from a human donor in good health (CMV status not recorded). Some clones in this sample may be carry-over from other donors' samples. This rearrangement joins TRBV7-2 to TRBJ2-5, with D perhaps TRBD2 (6 bases). CDR3 residues: CASSLAYRDPGRYF. The CDR3, as DNA: TGTGCCAGCAGCTTAGCCTACCGGGACCCCGGGAGGTACTTC.